This T cell receptor (beta chain) was sequenced for a study of CD8 T cells in Susac syndrome. This clonotype was seen only a few times. The CDR3 totals 13 residues. V was clipped by 1 base and J by 5 bases; unmatched bases: 1. Germline CDR1 MNHEY, CDR2 SMNVEV (reference sequence). An input of roughly 0.5 to 1 ug of RNA was subjected to reverse transcription using random hexamers. By means of immunoSEQ multiplex PCR, TCR beta CDR3 spanning 54 Vbeta and 13 Jbeta underwent amplification. TCRdb called the immunoSEQ multiplex PCR reads again in MiXCR, with one record for every CDR3 protein. The sample consists of hundreds of thousands of distinct CDR3 sequences, roughly 85% of them appearing once.

This clonotype was obtained from a human donor with multiple sclerosis. The rearrangement links TRBV27 to TRBJ2-7, with 8 bases matching TRBD1. The sample was CD8+ T cells from PBMCs. This chain's CDR3 is CASSLWTGNEQYF. The CDR3 DNA is TGTGCCAGCAGTTTATGGACAGGGAACGAGCAGTACTTC.